A single sample is the source of the 10 T cell receptor beta chains below, sequenced in a study of spatial heterogeneity in lung cancer. Study-wide findings and caveats: How many expanded intratumoral alpha and beta TCRs were present tracked the tumor mutation count, which was a count of nonsynonymous mutations.

TCRdb reprocessed the 5' RACE reads via MiXCR and lists one record per CDR3 protein. The sample lists about 7,700 distinct CDR3 sequences; roughly 8.8% were seen once. Their antigens are not known. Time point given: sample taken at primary tumor resection. The source was lung tumor tissue, collected at surgery. The receptors derive from a male donor with early-stage non-small cell lung cancer.

This clonotype was recorded many times. The rearrangement uses TRBV20-1 and TRBJ2-5; D could derive from TRBD1 or TRBD2 (6 bases each). The V end lost 0 bases, the J end lost 5 bases, and 13 bases lay between the germline ends. Germline V gene lookup returns CDR1 DFQATT and CDR2 SNEGSKA (reference sequence). The CDR3 sequence is 14 residues long. The CDR3 DNA is TGCAGTGCTAGAGATTTCCGGGGGCACGAGACCCAGTACTTC. Protein sequence: CSARDFRGHETQYF.

This clonotype qualifies as medium-sized (0.01 to 0.1%). The chain is built from TRBV11-2 and TRBJ2-5; D is possibly TRBD1 or TRBD2 (6 bases each). Germline CDR1 is SGHAT and CDR2 is FQNNGV. The CDR3 loop spans 15 amino acids. V was cut by 4 bases and J by 4 bases, with 16 bases left in between. CDR3 nucleotide sequence: TGTGCCAGCAGCTCCGGACCCCGGGGGCGAGAGACCCAGTACTTC. It codes for CASSSGPRGRETQYF.

By share, this clonotype counts as medium-sized. The V gene is TRBV7-3, the J gene TRBJ2-5; 8 bases line up with TRBD2. With V trimmed by 4 bases and J by 1 base, 5 bases remained unmatched. The CDR3 totals 15 residues. Germline V gene data show CDR1 as SGHTA and CDR2 as FQGTGA. This chain's CDR3 is CASSSLGTSQETQYF. In nucleotides, the CDR3 is TGTGCCAGCAGCTCCTTAGGGACTAGCCAAGAGACCCAGTACTTC. The whole variable domain, filled in from reference TRBV7-3 and TRBJ2-5, reads GAGVSQTPSNKVTEKGKYVELRCDPISGHTALYWYRQSLGQGPEFLIYFQGTGAADDSGLPNDRFFAVRPEGSVSTLKIQRTERGDSAVYLCASSSLGTSQETQYFGPGTRLLVL.

This chain joins TRBV12-3 or TRBV12-4 and TRBJ1-1; D is undetermined. The CDR3 is 13 residues long. Trimming removed 2 bases from V and 5 bases from J, with 9 bases in between. This CDR3 is CASSLIGRTEAFF. DNA of the CDR3: TGTGCCAGCAGTTTAATAGGGCGGACTGAAGCTTTCTTT.

This clonotype was counted at least ten times. The chain is built from TRBV29-1 and TRBJ2-7, with D tentatively TRBD2 (6 bases). CDR1 is SQVTM and CDR2 is ANQGSEA in the germline V gene. CDR3 length: 13 residues. With 3 bases removed from V and 3 bases from J, the gap between germline ends came to 12 bases. The CDR3: CSVEAGRGYEQYF. Here the CDR3 DNA reads TGCAGCGTTGAGGCGGGACGGGGCTACGAGCAGTACTTC.

This clonotype was seen a handful of times. The chain couples TRBV5-1 to TRBJ1-6, with TRBD1 matching over 9 bases. Germline assignment: CDR1 SGHRS and CDR2 YFSETQ. J lost 10 bases, V lost 0 bases, and 5 bases had no gene match. CDR3 size: 15 residues. The CDR3 DNA sequence: TGCGCCAGCAGCTTGGAGACAGGGGGAGAATCACCCCTCCACTTT. Protein: CASSLETGGESPLHF. Supplemented by reference TRBV5-1 and TRBJ1-6, the full variable domain reads KAGVTQTPRYLIKTRGQQVTLSCSPISGHRSVSWYQQTPGQGLQFLFEYFSETQRNKGNFPGRFSGRQFSNSRSEMNVSTLELGDSALYLCASSLETGGESPLHFGNGTRLTVT.

The chain couples TRBV7-9 to TRBJ2-7, with D hard to call. V lost 6 bases to trimming and J lost 4 bases, with 10 bases between them. This CDR3 is 12 amino acids long. Germline CDR1 is SEHNR and CDR2 is FQNEAQ (reference sequence). This CDR3 reads CASRSTGYEQYF. CDR3 nucleotides: TGTGCCAGCAGGTCCACGGGTTACGAGCAGTACTTC.

There are a few counts of this clonotype. This chain connects TRBV5-1 to TRBJ2-4; D may be TRBD2 (6 bases). The CDR3 has 21 amino acids. Germline CDR1 is SGHRS and CDR2 is YFSETQ. The ends were cut back, 3 bases at V and 1 base at J, with 29 bases in the middle. Here the CDR3 DNA reads TGCGCCAGCAGCTGGGGGACCCCGGAGGGTACGATAGTTATGGCCAAAAACATTCAGTACTTC. This sequence encodes CASSWGTPEGTIVMAKNIQYF.

This clonotype is medium-sized within its sample. The chain employs TRBV7-3 and TRBJ2-1; 14 nucleotides match TRBD2. This CDR3 is 19 amino acids long. Germline V gives CDR1 SGHTA, CDR2 FQGTGA. After removal of 0 bases from V and 0 bases from J, the junction contained 4 bases not matched to a gene. The CDR3: CASSLTGLAGASSYNEQFF. CDR3 nucleotide sequence: TGTGCCAGCAGCTTAACGGGACTAGCGGGAGCCAGCTCCTACAATGAGCAGTTCTTC.

By share, this clonotype ranks as medium-sized. The chain carries TRBV29-1 and TRBJ2-5; 8 nucleotides line up with TRBD2. Germline CDR1 SQVTM, CDR2 ANQGSEA. This CDR3 is built from 14 residues. J was trimmed by 4 bases and V by 6 bases; bases with no gene match: 10. CDR3 sequence: CSVKAGVGSETQYF. The CDR3 nucleotides are TGCAGCGTGAAAGCGGGAGTGGGTTCAGAGACCCAGTACTTC.